This is a list of T cell receptor beta chains from one sample in a study of T cell repertoires in ileal Crohn's disease. Data came from immunoSEQ multiplex PCR; TCRdb stores just in-frame clones and leaves some out. This sample has about 14,000 clones, with 60% to 80% found just once. Sequencing was carried out using ileal tissue. Receptors were obtained from an adult with Crohn's disease. Both conserved end residues are part of each CDR3. D genes are given only for firm matches. Clone size is given for some rows only: seen once, a few or many times, or a class if the clone is expanded.

abundance,v_gene,d_gene,j_gene,CDR3aa,CDR3nt
once,TRBV7-9,TRBD2,TRBJ2-7,CASSLDASGSYEQYF,TGTGCCAGCAGCTTAGATGCTAGCGGGAGTTACGAGCAGTACTTC
NA,TRBV2,NA,TRBJ2-3,CASMARGMGTQYF,TGTGCCAGCATGGCTCGGGGTATGGGTACGCAGTATTTT
NA,TRBV9,NA,TRBJ1-1,CASSGPGITEAFF,TGTGCCAGCAGCGGCCCCGGGATTACTGAAGCTTTCTTT
NA,TRBV5-6,TRBD1,TRBJ1-6,CASSTDRGSYNSPLHF,TGTGCCAGCAGCACAGACAGGGGCTCCTATAATTCACCCCTCCACTTT
NA,TRBV6-1,NA,TRBJ1-3,CASSEAEGNTIYF,TGTGCCAGCAGTGAAGCCGAGGGAAACACCATATATTTT
NA,TRBV2,TRBD2,TRBJ2-1,CASRTTSGRANEQFF,TGTGCCAGCAGGACGACTAGCGGGAGGGCAAATGAGCAGTTCTTC
NA,TRBV7-2,NA,TRBJ1-1,CASTSNRGGGNTEAFF,TGTGCCAGCACCTCAAACCGGGGGGGCGGGAACACTGAAGCTTTCTTT
NA,TRBV5-1,NA,TRBJ1-5,CASSPEGGVVQPQHF,TGCGCCAGCAGCCCTGAGGGGGGGGTAGTCCAGCCCCAGCATTTT
once,TRBV2,TRBD2,TRBJ2-1,CASRLGGSAYNEQFF,TGTGCCAGCAGATTGGGCGGGAGTGCATACAATGAGCAGTTCTTC
NA,TRBV9,NA,TRBJ2-7,CATLGRSEQYF,TGTGCCACCCTAGGCCGGAGCGAGCAGTACTTC
NA,TRBV25-1,NA,TRBJ2-3,CASSEPGSTDTQYF,TGTGCCAGCAGTGAACCGGGAAGCACAGATACGCAGTATTTT
few,TRBV19,NA,TRBJ1-2,CYAPGYGYTF,TGTTACGCCCCGGGCTATGGCTACACCTTC
NA,TRBV27,TRBD1,TRBJ1-2,CASRYRGGSGYTF,TGTGCCAGCAGATACAGGGGAGGCAGTGGCTACACCTTC
NA,TRBV6-1,TRBD1,TRBJ1-1,CASRSGTVATEAFF,TGTGCCAGCAGGTCCGGGACAGTGGCCACTGAAGCTTTCTTT
NA,TRBV6-5,TRBD1,TRBJ1-1,CATRQGQPAEAFF,TGTGCCACCAGACAGGGACAGCCCGCTGAAGCTTTCTTT
NA,TRBV5-1,TRBD2,TRBJ2-7,CASSPGLAGTYEQYF,TGCGCCAGCAGTCCGGGACTAGCGGGGACCTACGAGCAGTACTTC
NA,TRBV19,NA,TRBJ1-5,CASSFRQTNQPQHF,TGTGCCAGTAGTTTTAGACAGACCAATCAGCCCCAGCATTTT
NA,TRBV7-9,NA,TRBJ1-2,CASSFPGQGGYTF,TGTGCCAGCAGCTTTCCGGGACAAGGTGGCTACACCTTC
NA,TRBV6-1,TRBD1,TRBJ2-7,CASSGRLQGAPGEQYF,TGTGCCAGCAGTGGAAGACTACAGGGGGCGCCGGGTGAGCAGTACTTC
NA,TRBV5-1,TRBD1,TRBJ1-1,CASSPDRGREAFF,TGCGCCAGCAGCCCGGACAGGGGGCGGGAGGCTTTCTTT
few,TRBV7-2,TRBD1,TRBJ2-3,CASSGQDFTDTQYF,TGTGCCAGCAGTGGACAGGACTTCACAGATACGCAGTATTTT
NA,TRBV27,NA,TRBJ2-6,CASSLSSGANVLTF,TGTGCCAGCAGTTTGAGCTCTGGGGCCAACGTCCTGACTTTC
NA,TRBV4-3,NA,TRBJ1-6,CASSHEAKNSPLHF,TGCGCCAGCAGCCACGAGGCGAAGAATTCACCCCTCCACTTT
NA,TRBV19,NA,TRBJ1-6,CASSSRQAASPLHF,TGTGCCAGTAGTTCGAGACAGGCTGCTTCACCCCTCCACTTT
NA,TRBV7-2,NA,TRBJ2-3,CASSILAVSTDTQYF,TGTGCCAGCAGCATCTTAGCGGTTAGCACAGATACGCAGTATTTT
few,TRBV7-9,NA,TRBJ2-7,CASSTGQSLYEQYF,TGTGCCAGCAGCACTGGACAGTCCCTTTACGAGCAGTACTTC
few,TRBV2,TRBD1,TRBJ1-2,CASSGDSLGYGYTF,TGTGCCAGCAGTGGGGACAGTCTTGGCTATGGCTACACCTTC
NA,TRBV6-5,NA,TRBJ2-7,CASSSPLSGEQYF,TGTGCCAGCAGTTCACCCCTGAGTGGCGAGCAGTACTTC
NA,TRBV5-7,TRBD2,TRBJ2-2,CASGNHFRGRDTGELFF,TGTGCCAGCGGAAACCACTTCCGAGGGAGGGACACCGGGGAGCTGTTTTTT
NA,TRBV30,TRBD1,TRBJ1-6,CAWRGQGRSPLHF,TGTGCCTGGAGGGGACAGGGTCGCTCACCCCTCCACTTT
NA,TRBV25-1,NA,TRBJ2-4,CASSDSGLAKNIQYF,TGTGCCAGCAGTGATTCAGGGTTAGCCAAAAACATTCAGTACTTC